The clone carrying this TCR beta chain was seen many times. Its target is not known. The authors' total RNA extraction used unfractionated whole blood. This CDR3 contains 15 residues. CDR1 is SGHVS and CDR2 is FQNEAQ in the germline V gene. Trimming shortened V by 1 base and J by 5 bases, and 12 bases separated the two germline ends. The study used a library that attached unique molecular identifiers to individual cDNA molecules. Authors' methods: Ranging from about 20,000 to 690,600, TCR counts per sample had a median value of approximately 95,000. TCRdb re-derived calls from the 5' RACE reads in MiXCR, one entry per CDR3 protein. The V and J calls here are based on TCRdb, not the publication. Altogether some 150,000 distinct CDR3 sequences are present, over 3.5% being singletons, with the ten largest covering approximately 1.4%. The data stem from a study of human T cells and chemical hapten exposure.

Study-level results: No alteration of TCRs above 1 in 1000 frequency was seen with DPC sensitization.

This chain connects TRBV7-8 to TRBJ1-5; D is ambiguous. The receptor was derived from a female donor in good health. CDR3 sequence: CASSLDGRGDQPQHF. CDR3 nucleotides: TGTGCCAGCAGCTTAGACGGGCGGGGAGATCAGCCCCAGCATTTT.